The subject of this entry is one T cell receptor (beta chain). Its specificity is not known. Clones were read by immunoSEQ multiplex PCR, and TCRdb kept only the in-frame ones, dropping some. The table shows over 75,000 clones, with 80% to 90% occurring only once. This sample was included in a study of T cell responses to AZD1222 COVID-19 vaccine. The V gene end was trimmed by 6 bases and the J gene end by 6 bases; junction bases not matched to a gene: 7. There are 14 residues in the CDR3. Germline V gene data show CDR1 as MNHEY and CDR2 as SMNVEV (reference sequence). Study results and limitations: The breadth and depth of Spike-specific TCRs increased once two AZD1222 doses had been given. Targets within unmutated variant regions were reportedly found for nearly half of spike-specific TCRs. The donor cohort was predominantly white British with a female majority, and clonal diversity may have been underestimated. Sampling captured repertoires only after the peak T cell response.

J is TRBJ1-5 and V is TRBV27, with 8 bases aligning to TRBD1. Sample: peripheral blood, taken 28 days after the second AZD1222 dose. The TCR comes from an adult who received the AZD1222 COVID-19 vaccine. The DNA for the CDR3 is TGTGCCAGCAGGCCCGGACAGGGAGGTCAGCCCCAGCATTTT. Its translation is CASRPGQGGQPQHF.